This T cell receptor beta chain was profiled in a study of blood T cell repertoires in COVID-19. Study-level information: PBMCs, B-cell-depleted T cells, or T cells provided the cDNA or gDNA that made up the material.

Sequencing was performed with immunoSEQ multiplex PCR; in TCRdb, only in-frame clones are kept and a portion is missing. Of a few hundred thousand clones listed, around four fifths are singletons. V gave up 6 bases and J gave up 10 bases, with 27 bases separating them. The CDR3 sequence is 16 residues long. The germline V gene has CDR1 MNHEY and CDR2 SVGEGT. This chain uses TRBV6-2 or TRBV6-3 with TRBJ1-2; TRBD1 might be the D (6 bases). This clonotype was sampled from a woman aged 50 to 60 who had recovered from COVID-19. Input material: PBMCs or T cells enriched from blood (not recorded which). The CDR3 loop reads CASSPSTSWGGRPYTF. In DNA, the CDR3 is TGTGCCAGCAGCCCTAGTACGTCGTGGGGGGGGCGCCCCTACACCTTC.